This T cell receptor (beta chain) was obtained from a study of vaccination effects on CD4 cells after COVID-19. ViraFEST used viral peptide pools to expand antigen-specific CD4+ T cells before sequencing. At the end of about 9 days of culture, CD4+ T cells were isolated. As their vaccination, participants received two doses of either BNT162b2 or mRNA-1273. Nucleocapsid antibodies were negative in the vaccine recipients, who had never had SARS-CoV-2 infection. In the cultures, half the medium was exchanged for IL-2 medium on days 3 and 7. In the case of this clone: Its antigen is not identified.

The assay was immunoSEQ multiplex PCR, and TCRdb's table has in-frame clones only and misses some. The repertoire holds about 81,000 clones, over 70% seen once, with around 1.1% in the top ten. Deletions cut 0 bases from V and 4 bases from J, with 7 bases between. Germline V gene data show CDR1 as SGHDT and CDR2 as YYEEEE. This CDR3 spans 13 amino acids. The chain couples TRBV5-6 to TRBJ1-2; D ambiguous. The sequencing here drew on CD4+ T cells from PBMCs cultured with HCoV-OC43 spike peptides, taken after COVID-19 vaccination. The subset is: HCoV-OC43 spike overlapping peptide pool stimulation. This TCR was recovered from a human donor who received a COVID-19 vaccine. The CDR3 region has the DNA TGTGCCAGCAGCTTGGGTCAGCCCTATGGCTACACCTTC. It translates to CASSLGQPYGYTF.